The clone carrying this T cell receptor beta chain was detected only a few times. What it binds is not known. The data stem from a study of beta chain features in type 1 diabetes. As every portion of the isolated RNA was reverse transcribed, the sequencing read expressed TCRB transcripts. Measured with immunoSEQ multiplex PCR; TCRdb has only the in-frame clones, and not every one. The sample lists some 330,000 clones, 10% to 15% seen once, with 0.0095% to 0.013% in the top ten. Looked up from germline, CDR1 is MGHDK and CDR2 is SYGVNS. The CDR3 is 16 amino acids. Trimming took 6 bases from V and 1 from J, leaving 16 bases between them. In total, each donor contributed a single heparinised blood draw that averaged about 100 mL. Naive, central memory, regulatory and stem cell-like memory cells within the CD4+ compartment were sorted using CD45RO/CCR7/CD25/CD127/CD95/CD27. Study conclusions and caveats: Cells with high TCR expression could be over-represented when cDNA is sequenced. People with Type 1 diabetes carried modestly yet significantly shorter TCRB CDR3s in all four CD4+ subsets. Whether TCRB rearrangement is influenced by HLA type was left unresolved in this analysis.

Input material: naive CD4+ T cells from blood. The TCR originated in a young woman with type 1 diabetes. The chain uses TRBV25-1 and TRBJ2-1, with D perhaps TRBD2 (6 bases). CDR3 DNA: TGTGCCAGCAGCCAAGATTTAAGCGGGTCCTACAATGAGCAGTTCTTC. This gives the protein CASSQDLSGSYNEQFF.